A selection of T cell receptor beta chains follows, all from one sample in a study of T-cell memory formation after mild COVID-19. TCRdb redid the calling of the 5' RACE reads with MiXCR, one entry per CDR3 protein. The data hold 250,000 to 350,000 distinct CDR3 sequences, with about 13% observed a single time. The material sequenced was PBMCs or a T cell subset sorted from them (not recorded which). These receptors were obtained from a man between 18 and 29 years old who had mild COVID-19 (a few samples of this study predate the infection). Cell type and time point are not known. Each CDR3 is given with its conserved first and last residue. A D gene is named only where the DNA matches it firmly. Not every row has a clone size; where given, it reads once, few, many or a size class.

TRBJ2-1,15,NA,TRBV6-2/TRBV6-3,NA,TGTGCCAGCAGCGCCCTCAAGGGTTCCTACAATGAGCAGTTCTTC,CASSALKGSYNEQFF
TRBJ1-2,15,NA,TRBV12-3/TRBV12-4,many,TGTGCCAGCACCTATGACCTTTTGCGGTACTATGGCTACACCTTC,CASTYDLLRYYGYTF
TRBJ1-5,15,NA,TRBV18,NA,TGTGCCAGCTCACCAAGCCAGCATAGCAATCAGCCCCAGCATTTT,CASSPSQHSNQPQHF
TRBJ2-2,14,TRBD1,TRBV20-1,few,TGCAGTGCTTCGGACAGGAAAAACACCGGGGAGCTGTTTTTT,CSASDRKNTGELFF
TRBJ1-2,14,NA,TRBV3-1,many,TGTGCCAGCAGCCAAGGTGTTGGGACAATCGGCTACACCTTC,CASSQGVGTIGYTF
TRBJ1-1,14,NA,TRBV7-9,NA,TGTGCCAGCAGCCGGAACGGTCCGAACACTGAAGCTTTCTTT,CASSRNGPNTEAFF
TRBJ1-1,14,NA,TRBV28,NA,TGTGCCAGCATAATAGGAGGTGAGAACACTGAAGCTTTCTTT,CASIIGGENTEAFF
TRBJ1-6,12,NA,TRBV29-1,NA,TGCAGCGTTGCCAGGGCCGATTCACCCCTCCACTTT,CSVARADSPLHF
TRBJ2-2,15,NA,TRBV19,NA,TGTGCCAGTAGTGCTTACGGGGGAACCACCGGGGAGCTGTTTTTT,CASSAYGGTTGELFF
TRBJ2-7,13,NA,TRBV30,few,TGTGCCTGGAGTAGGGACGGGACTGGCGAGCAGTACTTC,CAWSRDGTGEQYF
TRBJ1-1,14,NA,TRBV12-3/TRBV12-4,few,TGTGCCAGCAGACCGGGACCTGTACTCACTGAAGCTTTCTTT,CASRPGPVLTEAFF
TRBJ1-1,13,NA,TRBV5-4,few,TGTGCCAGCAGCCGAGGGGGGGACACTGAAGCTTTCTTT,CASSRGGDTEAFF
TRBJ1-2,15,NA,TRBV7-2,NA,TGTGCCAGCAGCTTATACGCAGGGCAAAACTATGGCTACACCTTC,CASSLYAGQNYGYTF
TRBJ1-1,14,TRBD1,TRBV18,NA,TGTGCCAGCTCACCTCTGGACAGGCTGGGTGAAGCTTTCTTT,CASSPLDRLGEAFF
TRBJ2-3,15,NA,TRBV7-3,few,TGTGCCAGCAGCCCGGACTACCTAAGCACAGATACGCAGTATTTT,CASSPDYLSTDTQYF
TRBJ1-1,12,NA,TRBV24-1,NA,TGTGCCACCAGTGACCGGGACACTGAAGCTTTCTTT,CATSDRDTEAFF
TRBJ2-5,14,NA,TRBV7-2,NA,TGTGCCAGCAGCTTAACAGTCTTCCAAGAGACCCAGTACTTC,CASSLTVFQETQYF
TRBJ1-1,12,TRBD1,TRBV6-2/TRBV6-3,NA,TGTGCCAGCAGTAAGGACAGGGCTGAAGCTTTCTTT,CASSKDRAEAFF
TRBJ1-2,15,TRBD1,TRBV5-1,few,TGCGCCAGCGCCCTCCGTCAGGGGGCTTACTATGGCTACACCTTC,CASALRQGAYYGYTF
TRBJ2-7,12,NA,TRBV6-2/TRBV6-3,few,TGTGCCAGCAGTTCCTCAAGATACGAGCAGTACTTC,CASSSSRYEQYF
TRBJ1-2,15,TRBD1,TRBV4-1,few,TGCGCCAGCAGCCAAGTATTCCAGGGGGACTATGGCTACACCTTC,CASSQVFQGDYGYTF
TRBJ2-7,15,NA,TRBV5-1,NA,TGCGCCAGCAGCTTGGGGAACGGATGGTCCTACGAGCAGTACTTC,CASSLGNGWSYEQYF
TRBJ1-1,13,NA,TRBV25-1,few,TGTGCCAGCAGTGGAACGGGAATAACTGAAGCTTTCTTT,CASSGTGITEAFF
TRBJ2-6,16,NA,TRBV4-2,NA,TGTGCCAGCAGCCAAGAGCAGTGGGCTGGGGCCAACGTCCTGACTTTC,CASSQEQWAGANVLTF
TRBJ2-5,13,TRBD2,TRBV12-3/TRBV12-4,NA,TGTGCCAGCAGTGAAACTAGCGCTGAGACCCAGTACTTC,CASSETSAETQYF
TRBJ1-5,11,NA,TRBV30,few,TGTGCCTGCTCGGAGGGCTTGGCCCAGCATTTT,CACSEGLAQHF
TRBJ2-1,15,NA,TRBV7-3,many,TGTGCCAGCAGCTTGACGGGGAGCTCCTACAATGAGCAGTTCTTC,CASSLTGSSYNEQFF
TRBJ1-1,13,TRBD1,TRBV6-5,NA,TGTGCCAGCAGATACCAGGGGGGGACTGAAGCTTTCTTT,CASRYQGGTEAFF